These 23 T cell receptor beta chains share one sample of origin, sequenced in a study of cytotoxic CD8 clonotypes in ibrutinib-treated CLL (dated by TCRdb to 2020 to 2022). The protocol used for the library was the immunoSEQ multiplex PCR assay. The table was pulled from immuneACCESS by TCRdb, which kept in-frame rearrangements only. Such tables lose some clones; where checked, under half of the loss comes from unresolved V genes, and the rest has no known cause. The sample table records about 160,000 clones; roughly 77% of these occur just once. The ten largest clonotypes hold roughly 2% of the sample. This specimen's time point label, per the study, means: 12 months on ibrutinib. The starting material was PBMCs, obtained after 12 months of ibrutinib treatment. The origin of the receptors is a human donor with chronic lymphocytic leukemia.

This sequence joins TRBV7-6 and TRBJ1-1; 8 positions match TRBD1. The CDR3 has 16 amino acids. Losses at the gene ends were 5 bases for V and 10 bases for J; bases not matched to a gene: 18. Germline values: CDR1 SGHVS, CDR2 FNYEAQ. The CDR3 region is CASSRPLDRDTWGAFF. The CDR3 nucleotides are TGTGCCAGCAGCCGACCCCTGGACAGGGACACCTGGGGAGCTTTCTTT.

This chain uses TRBV29-1 with TRBJ1-5, with unresolved D. This CDR3 has 13 amino acids. Trimming pared 4 bases from V and 4 bases from J, leaving 11 bases between. Germline CDR1 and CDR2: SQVTM and ANQGSEA. CDR3: CSVVGDQNQPQHF. The DNA of the CDR3 is TGCAGCGTTGTCGGAGACCAGAATCAGCCCCAGCATTTT. Looking up the rest from reference TRBV29-1 and TRBJ1-5 gives the full variable domain: SAVISQKPSRDICQRGTSLTIQCQVDSQVTMMFWYRQQPGQSLTLIATANQGSEATYESGFVIDKFPISRPNLTFSTLTVSNMSPEDSSIYLCSVVGDQNQPQHFGDGTRLSIL.

The genes are TRBV6-5 and TRBJ2-1; 10 positions match TRBD2. J was trimmed by 6 bases and V by 5 bases; bases with no gene match: 4. This CDR3 spans 14 amino acids. Germline V gives CDR1 MNHEY, CDR2 SVGAGI. The CDR3 region is CASSQRGGRNEQFF. CDR3 DNA: TGTGCCAGCAGTCAGCGGGGGGGCCGCAATGAGCAGTTCTTC.

This chain joins TRBV19 and TRBJ1-5; D unresolved. CDR1 is LNHDA and CDR2 is SQIVND in the germline V gene (reference sequence). The CDR3 totals 13 residues. The CDR3 sequence is CATSNWVFQPQHF. The CDR3 nucleotides are TGTGCTACCAGTAATTGGGTGTTTCAGCCCCAGCATTTT.

This clone appeared once. The chain is built from TRBV7-2 and TRBJ1-4, with D unclear. Trimming shortened V by 5 bases and J by 4 bases, and 17 bases separated the two germline ends. CDR1 SGHTA and CDR2 FQGNSA come from the germline V gene. This CDR3 comprises 16 residues. The CDR3 DNA reads as TGTGCCAGCAGCGGAAGATCCAGGAGCTTTAATGAAAAACTGTTTTTT. Protein: CASSGRSRSFNEKLFF.

The chain links TRBV28 to TRBJ2-1; possibly TRBD1 for D (5 bases). The CDR3 sequence is 14 residues long. The germline V gene has CDR1 MDHEN and CDR2 SYDVKM. V lost 6 bases, J lost 8 bases, and 17 bases lay in between. This CDR3 reads CASSLSIVGHEQFF. The CDR3 DNA reads TGTGCCAGCAGCCTCAGCATCGTGGGGCATGAGCAGTTCTTC.

The CDR3 sequence is CACLRGDNEKLFF. The CDR3 coding sequence is TGTGCCTGCCTCCGGGGTGATAATGAAAAACTGTTTTTT. The genes are TRBV28 and TRBJ1-4; D gene ambiguous. V was clipped by 11 bases and J by 4 bases, with 14 bases between them. The CDR3 contains 13 residues. The germline V gene has CDR1 MDHEN and CDR2 SYDVKM.

This chain joins TRBV29-1 and TRBJ1-2; the D is unclear. Looked up from germline, CDR1 is SQVTM and CDR2 is ANQGSEA. The CDR3 runs 12 residues. V dropped 1 base and J dropped 2 bases, with 5 bases sitting between them. The CDR3 DNA is TGCAGCGTTGAAGGGAGAAACTATGGCTACACCTTC. It encodes CSVEGRNYGYTF. Full variable domain (missing parts from reference TRBV29-1 and TRBJ1-2): SAVISQKPSRDICQRGTSLTIQCQVDSQVTMMFWYRQQPGQSLTLIATANQGSEATYESGFVIDKFPISRPNLTFSTLTVSNMSPEDSSIYLCSVEGRNYGYTFGSGTRLTVV.

The rearrangement links TRBV21-1 to TRBJ2-7; the table assigns TRBD2, which was not confirmed against the DNA. TRBV21-1 is a pseudogene segment. This CDR3 spans 13 amino acids. The CDR3 loop reads CASSREGGYEQYF. The CDR3 bases are TGTGCCAGCAGCAGGGAGGGAGGGTACGAGCAGTACTTC.

The chain recombines TRBV28 with TRBJ2-7; D is undetermined. Trimming stripped 7 bases from V and 4 bases from J, with 14 bases between. This CDR3 has 13 residues. CDR1 is MDHEN, CDR2 SYDVKM, per germline. The CDR3 protein is CASTYRPPYEQYF. CDR3 coding DNA: TGTGCCAGCACTTATCGCCCCCCATACGAGCAGTACTTC.

This chain connects TRBV10-3 to TRBJ2-5; 7 positions agree with TRBD1. V lost 6 bases and J lost 1; bases outside the gene matches: 8. CDR1 is ENHRY and CDR2 is SYGVKD in the germline V gene. This CDR3 has 15 amino acids. The CDR3 here is CAISNTDRAQETQYF. In DNA form, the CDR3 reads TGTGCCATCAGCAACACCGACAGGGCCCAAGAGACCCAGTACTTC.

This clone was picked up many times. The chain couples TRBV19 to TRBJ1-1; the D is unclear. Germline V lookup: CDR1 LNHDA, CDR2 SQIVND (reference sequence). This CDR3 comprises 13 residues. V was shortened by 5 bases and J by 4 bases, with 11 bases between the two germline ends. DNA of the CDR3: TGTGCCAGTAGTTCCGTAGGGAGCACTGAAGCTTTCTTT. Protein sequence: CASSSVGSTEAFF. Looking up the rest from reference TRBV19 and TRBJ1-1 gives the full variable domain: DGGITQSPKYLFRKEGQNVTLSCEQNLNHDAMYWYRQDPGQGLRLIYYSQIVNDFQKGDIAEGYSVSREKKESFPLTVTSAQKNPTAFYLCASSSVGSTEAFFGQGTRLTVV.

This chain connects TRBV5-1 to TRBJ2-2, with TRBD1 identical over 8 bases. This CDR3 contains 16 residues. CDR1 SGHRS and CDR2 YFSETQ come from the germline V gene. Trimming at V came to 2 bases and at J to 0 bases, leaving 3 bases not matched to a gene. In DNA, the CDR3 is TGCGCCAGCAGCTTAGGGACAGGAGCGAACACCGGGGAGCTGTTTTTT. It translates to CASSLGTGANTGELFF. Using reference TRBV5-1 and TRBJ2-2 for the parts outside the CDR3, the full variable domain is KAGVTQTPRYLIKTRGQQVTLSCSPISGHRSVSWYQQTPGQGLQFLFEYFSETQRNKGNFPGRFSGRQFSNSRSEMNVSTLELGDSALYLCASSLGTGANTGELFFGEGSRLTVL.

The V gene is TRBV4-2, the J gene TRBJ1-2; no firm D call. V lost 0 bases and J lost 3, with 8 bases in between. CDR3 length equals 14 residues. Germline V gene lookup returns CDR1 LGHNA and CDR2 YNFKEQ. CDR3 sequence: CASSQETGYYGYTF. The CDR3 DNA reads as TGTGCCAGCAGCCAAGAGACTGGATACTATGGCTACACCTTC.

This clone was picked up a small number of times. The rearrangement links TRBV7-6 to TRBJ2-5; D unresolved. CDR3 length: 15 residues. Trimming removed 4 bases from V and 1 base from J, with 13 bases in between. Germline loops: CDR1 SGHVS, CDR2 FNYEAQ. CDR3 region: CASSSGWGSQETQYF. The CDR3 DNA reads as TGTGCCAGCAGCTCCGGATGGGGTTCCCAAGAGACCCAGTACTTC.

The V call is TRBV28, the J call TRBJ1-4, with 7 bases aligning to TRBD1. Germline CDR1 reads MDHEN; CDR2 reads SYDVKM. The CDR3 loop spans 16 amino acids. V shed 7 bases, J shed 5 bases, and the junction held 13 bases outside the gene matches. Here the CDR3 DNA reads TGTGCCAGCACCTCACTAGCGGGACAGTTCAATGAAAAACTGTTTTTT. This sequence encodes CASTSLAGQFNEKLFF.

A note on this clone: In the same sample, other DNA sequences code for this CDR3. The chain has TRBV4-1 and TRBJ1-3, with 8 positions matching TRBD1. Germline V gene sequence: CDR1 MGHRA, CDR2 YSYEKL. The trim removed 1 base at V and 2 bases at J, leaving 4 bases unmatched. CDR3 length equals 16 residues. The CDR3 nucleotides read TGCGCCAGCAGCCAAGGACAGGGGTTAACTGGAAACACCATATATTTT. This codes for CASSQGQGLTGNTIYF.

J is TRBJ2-1 and V is TRBV7-2; 7 nucleotides align to TRBD2. V was pared by 6 bases and J by 2 bases, with 7 bases of the junction left unmatched. Germline-derived CDR1 and CDR2 are SGHTA and FQGNSA. The length of the CDR3 is 15 residues. CDR3 sequence: CASRESSGTYNEQFF. The CDR3 nucleotides are TGTGCCAGCAGGGAGTCTAGCGGAACCTACAATGAGCAGTTCTTC.

This rearrangement joins TRBV7-8 to TRBJ2-7; 8 bases agree with TRBD1. CDR1 is SGHVS and CDR2 is FQNEAQ in the germline V gene. V lost 6 bases to trimming and J lost 3 bases; unmatched junction nucleotides: 7. The length of the CDR3 is 14 residues. The CDR3 sequence: CASRSQGAGYEQYF. CDR3 DNA sequence: TGTGCCAGCAGGAGTCAGGGGGCTGGCTACGAGCAGTACTTC.

The chain couples TRBV28 to TRBJ2-7, with D perhaps TRBD1 or TRBD2 (5 bases each). In germline, CDR1 is MDHEN, CDR2 SYDVKM. Trimming pared 11 bases from V and 0 bases from J, leaving 17 bases between. The CDR3 consists of 14 residues. The CDR3 bases are TGTGCCCCCCACGGGGCTACCATCTCCTACGAGCAGTACTTC. It codes for CAPHGATISYEQYF. Full variable domain (outside the CDR3, taken from reference TRBV28 and TRBJ2-7): DVKVTQSSRYLVKRTGEKVFLECVQDMDHENMFWYRQDPGLGLRLIYFSYDVKMKEKGDIPEGYSVSREKKERFSLILESASTNQTSMYLCAPHGATISYEQYFGPGTRLTVT.

In this sample, this clone turned up once. J is TRBJ2-3 and V is TRBV7-2, with 12 bases that match TRBD2. This CDR3 spans 18 amino acids. Per germline, CDR1 SGHTA and CDR2 FQGNSA. Unmatched junction bases numbered 9, after V lost 1 base and J lost 4 bases. CDR3 loop: CASSLVLAASGGADTQYF. In nucleotides, the CDR3 is TGTGCCAGCAGCTTAGTCCTGGCGGCTAGCGGGGGGGCAGATACGCAGTATTTT.

A word on this clone: The same CDR3 arises from other DNA sequences in this sample as well. The chain joins TRBV29-1 to TRBJ1-1; no firm D call. Germline V gene data show CDR1 as SQVTM and CDR2 as ANQGSEA. Trimming left V 1 base short and J 1 base short, with 7 bases between. The CDR3 is 13 amino acids. This CDR3 is CSVEGQRNTEAFF. The CDR3 nucleotides are TGCAGCGTTGAAGGACAAAGGAACACTGAAGCTTTCTTT.

The J gene is TRBJ2-1, the V gene TRBV27; perhaps TRBD1 as D (6 bases). The length of the CDR3 is 15 residues. The germline CDR1 and CDR2 sequences are MNHEY and SMNVEV (reference sequence). Trimming shortened V by 6 bases and J by 6 bases, and 18 bases separated the two germline ends. The CDR3 here is CASRPTGQQLNEQFF. CDR3 coding DNA: TGTGCCAGCAGGCCCACAGGGCAGCAACTCAATGAGCAGTTCTTC.